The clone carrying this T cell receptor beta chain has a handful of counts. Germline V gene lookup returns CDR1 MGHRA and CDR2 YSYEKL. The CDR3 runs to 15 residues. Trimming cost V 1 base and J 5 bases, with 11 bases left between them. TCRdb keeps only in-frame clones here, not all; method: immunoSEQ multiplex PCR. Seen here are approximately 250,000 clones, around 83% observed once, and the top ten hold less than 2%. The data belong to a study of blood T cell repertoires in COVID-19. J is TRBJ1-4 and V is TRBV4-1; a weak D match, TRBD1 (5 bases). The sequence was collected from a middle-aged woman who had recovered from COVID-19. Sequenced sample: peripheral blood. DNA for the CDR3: TGCGCCAGCAGCCAAGGGGGGGGAAAGAATGAAAAACTGTTTTTT. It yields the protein CASSQGGGKNEKLFF.